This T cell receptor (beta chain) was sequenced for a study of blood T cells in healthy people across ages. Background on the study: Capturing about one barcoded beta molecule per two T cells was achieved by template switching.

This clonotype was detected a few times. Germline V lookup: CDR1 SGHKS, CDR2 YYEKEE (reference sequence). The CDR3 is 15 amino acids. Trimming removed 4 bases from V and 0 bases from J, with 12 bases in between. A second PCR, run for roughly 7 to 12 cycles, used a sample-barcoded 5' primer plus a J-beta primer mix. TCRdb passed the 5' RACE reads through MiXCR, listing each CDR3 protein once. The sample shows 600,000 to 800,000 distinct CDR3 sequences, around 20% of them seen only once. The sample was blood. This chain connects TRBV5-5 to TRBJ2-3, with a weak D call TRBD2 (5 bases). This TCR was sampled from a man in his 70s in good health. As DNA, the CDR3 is TGTGCCAGCAGCGCGGAGGATAGGAGCACAGATACGCAGTATTTT. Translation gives CASSAEDRSTDTQYF.